This is a list of T cell receptor beta chains from one sample in a study of cytomegalovirus exposure and HLA in healthy donors. Sequenced by immunoSEQ multiplex PCR; TCRdb stores in-frame clones only, minus some. The data hold 60,000 to 95,000 clones, with around 84% observed a single time. The source material was PBMCs. The receptor set was obtained from a woman in her forties in good health and CMV-seropositive. Each CDR3 is given with its conserved first and last residue. A D gene is named only where the DNA matches it firmly. Rows may omit the clone size; those that give it use once, few, many or a size class.

-	TRBV5-1	TRBD1	TRBJ1-5	TGCGCCAGCAGCTCGGGGACAGGGGTCCATCAGCCCCAGCATTTT	CASSSGTGVHQPQHF
-	TRBV2	-	TRBJ1-4	TGTGCCAGCAGCGAGGGGCGCTTGAGCTGGGGGGGGAAACTGTTTTTT	CASSEGRLSWGGKLFF
-	TRBV7-2	-	TRBJ1-5	TGTGCCAGCAGCTTAGATACAGCCTTCAATCAGCCCCAGCATTTT	CASSLDTAFNQPQHF
-	TRBV30	TRBD2	TRBJ2-7	TGTGCCTGGGAGGACGGGGGGGCTCAGGAGCAGTACTTC	CAWEDGGAQEQYF
-	TRBV5-6	TRBD1	TRBJ1-2	TGTGCCAGCAGCTTGGGTTGGGGGACAGGGGGCGGCTACACCTTC	CASSLGWGTGGGYTF
few	TRBV7-9	TRBD1	TRBJ1-3	TGTGCCAGCAGCCTAGGGGGCAGTCAGCCTGGAAACACCATATATTTT	CASSLGGSQPGNTIYF
-	TRBV19	-	TRBJ2-7	TGTGCCAGTAGTATTCAACATCCGGGACTCTCCTACGAGCAGTACTTC	CASSIQHPGLSYEQYF
-	TRBV19	TRBD1	TRBJ2-2	TGTGCCAGTAGTGAGATTTACCGGGACAGGGGGCCGCACACCGGGGAGCTGTTTTTT	CASSEIYRDRGPHTGELFF
once	TRBV7-9	-	TRBJ2-2	TGTGCCAGCAGCTTATCCGTGAACACCGGGGAGCTGTTTTTT	CASSLSVNTGELFF
-	TRBV14	-	TRBJ2-7	TGTGCCAGCAGCCGGGACAACTCCTACGAGCAGTACTTC	CASSRDNSYEQYF
-	TRBV7-9	-	TRBJ1-2	TGTTCCAGCAGCTTAAGGGAGGGCTACACCTTC	CSSSLREGYTF
-	TRBV7-7	-	TRBJ2-2	TGTGCCAGCAGCCTAGAGGGGATCACCGGGGAGCTGTTTTTT	CASSLEGITGELFF
-	TRBV11-1	-	TRBJ1-2	TGTGCCAGCAGCCCCTGGGGGCAGGGGTACGGCTACACCTTC	CASSPWGQGYGYTF
-	TRBV29-1	-	TRBJ1-1	TGCAGCGCTCCGGGGGGGGGCTTTCGGAGCACTGAAGCTTTCTTT	CSAPGGGFRSTEAFF
once	TRBV4-1	-	TRBJ2-7	TGCGCCAGCAGCCAATTGGGCGAATCCTACGAGCAGTACTTC	CASSQLGESYEQYF
-	TRBV5-1	TRBD2	TRBJ2-3	TGCGCCAGCAGCGGACTAGCAAGGCTCACAGATACGCAGTATTTT	CASSGLARLTDTQYF
-	TRBV29-1	TRBD2	TRBJ2-3	TGCAGCGTTGAACGACGTATAGCGGGGAGCACAGATACGCAGTATTTT	CSVERRIAGSTDTQYF
-	TRBV7-8	-	TRBJ1-1	TGTGCCAGCAGCGTTGGAGTCAGTAGATCCGCTGAAGCTTTCTTT	CASSVGVSRSAEAFF
-	TRBV11-3	TRBD1	TRBJ2-7	TGTGCCAGCAGCTTCACAGGGGCAACCTACGAGCAGTACTTC	CASSFTGATYEQYF
once	TRBV7-2	-	TRBJ2-7	TGTGCCAGCAGCTTCCAGACAGGCGTCTACGAGCAGTACTTC	CASSFQTGVYEQYF
few	TRBV5-1	TRBD1	TRBJ1-3	TGCGCCAGCAGCAGGGGACAGGCCTCTGGAAACACCATATATTTT	CASSRGQASGNTIYF
few	TRBV5-4	-	TRBJ1-5	TGTGCCAGCCCGTGGGGGGGCTCTGGCAATCAGCCCCAGCATTTT	CASPWGGSGNQPQHF
-	TRBV5-1	TRBD2	TRBJ2-3	TGCGCCAGCAGCTTAGGACTAGCGGGTCCTAGCACAGATACGCAGTATTTT	CASSLGLAGPSTDTQYF
-	TRBV7-2	TRBD2	TRBJ2-7	TGTGCCAGCAGCTTCGGGACTAGCGGGGGTTACGAGCAGTACTTC	CASSFGTSGGYEQYF
-	TRBV5-1	-	TRBJ1-2	TGCGCCAGCAGCTTGGGGGCCTCGGGGGGCAAAGGCTACACCTTC	CASSLGASGGKGYTF
once	TRBV7-3	TRBD1	TRBJ2-3	TGTGCCAGCAGCCCGGGACAGGGGGCTCAGTATTTT	CASSPGQGAQYF
-	TRBV2	TRBD1	TRBJ1-1	TGTGCCAGCAGTGAATGGGGGACAGGGCGGGGGAACACTGAAGCTTTCTTT	CASSEWGTGRGNTEAFF
few	TRBV28	TRBD2	TRBJ2-2	TGTGCCGGCGGGGGGAGTCGGGAGCTGTTTTTT	CAGGGSRELFF
-	TRBV19	TRBD1	TRBJ1-5	TGTGCCAGTAAGGGGACAGCCTCGGGAAGCAATCAGCCCCAGCATTTT	CASKGTASGSNQPQHF